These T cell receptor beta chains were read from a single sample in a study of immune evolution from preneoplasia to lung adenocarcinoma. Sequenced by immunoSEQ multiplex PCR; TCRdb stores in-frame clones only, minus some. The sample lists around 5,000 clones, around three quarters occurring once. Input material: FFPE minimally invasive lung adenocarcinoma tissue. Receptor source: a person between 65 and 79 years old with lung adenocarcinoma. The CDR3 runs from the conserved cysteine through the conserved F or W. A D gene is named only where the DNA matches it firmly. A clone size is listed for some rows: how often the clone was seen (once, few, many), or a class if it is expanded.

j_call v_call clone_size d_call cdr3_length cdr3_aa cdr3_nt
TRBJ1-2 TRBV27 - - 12 CASSFPTFGYTF TGTGCCAGCAGTTTCCCGACCTTTGGCTACACCTTC
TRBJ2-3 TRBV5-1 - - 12 CASSQLEGTQYF TGCGCCAGCAGCCAATTAGAAGGTACGCAGTATTTT
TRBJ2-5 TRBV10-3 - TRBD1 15 CAISEDRGPGETQYF TGTGCCATCAGTGAAGACAGGGGGCCAGGAGAGACCCAGTACTTC
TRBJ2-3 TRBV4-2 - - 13 CASSQDNTDTQYF TGTGCCAGCAGCCAAGATAATACAGATACGCAGTATTTT
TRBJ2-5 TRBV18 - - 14 CASSPPAVQETQYF TGTGCCAGCTCACCACCGGCAGTACAAGAGACCCAGTACTTC
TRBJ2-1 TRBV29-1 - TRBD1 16 CSVEQMGQGLTGEQFF TGCAGCGTTGAACAAATGGGACAGGGGCTGACAGGCGAGCAGTTCTTC
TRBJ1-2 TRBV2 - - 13 CARGKDVNYGYTF TGTGCCAGGGGGAAAGATGTTAACTATGGCTACACCTTC
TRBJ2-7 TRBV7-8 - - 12 CASSSLTYEQYF TGTGCCAGCAGCTCCCTTACCTACGAGCAGTACTTC
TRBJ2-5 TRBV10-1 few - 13 CASSVPDGKTQYF TGCGCCAGCAGTGTTCCAGACGGGAAGACCCAGTACTTC
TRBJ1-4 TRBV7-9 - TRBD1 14 CASSPGTAGEKLFF TGTGCCAGCAGCCCCGGGACAGCGGGGGAAAAACTGTTTTTT
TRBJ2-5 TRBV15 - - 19 CATSRSLENFRDNQETQYF TGTGCCACCAGCAGATCCCTAGAGAACTTCCGGGACAACCAAGAGACCCAGTACTTC
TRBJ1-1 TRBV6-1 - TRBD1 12 CASSESNRGAFF TGTGCCAGCAGTGAAAGTAACAGGGGAGCTTTCTTT
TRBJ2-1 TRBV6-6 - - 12 CASSPGHVEQFF TGTGCCAGCAGCCCCGGACACGTTGAGCAGTTCTTC
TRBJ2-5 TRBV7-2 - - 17 CASSLAGLGGGLETQYF TGTGCCAGCAGCTTAGCTGGATTAGGGGGAGGTCTGGAGACCCAGTACTTC
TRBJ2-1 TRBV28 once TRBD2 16 CASSSVYGRAYNEQFF TGTGCCAGCAGTTCGGTCTACGGGAGGGCATACAATGAGCAGTTCTTC
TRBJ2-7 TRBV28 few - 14 CASSPGLIFYEQYF TGTGCCAGCAGTCCCGGACTGATATTCTACGAGCAGTACTTC
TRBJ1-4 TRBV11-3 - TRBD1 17 CASSLVGQGASNEKLFF TGTGCCAGCAGCTTAGTGGGACAGGGGGCTTCTAATGAAAAACTGTTTTTT
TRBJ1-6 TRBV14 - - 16 CASSQDSSSYNSPLHF TGTGCCAGCAGCCAAGATTCCAGCTCCTATAATTCACCCCTCCACTTT
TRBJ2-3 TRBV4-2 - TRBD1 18 CASSQVRRMGQGIDTQYF TGTGCCAGCAGCCAAGTCAGACGAATGGGACAGGGGATCGATACGCAGTATTTT
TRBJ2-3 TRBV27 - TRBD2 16 CASSRAGGPRKDTQYF TGTGCCAGCAGTCGAGCGGGGGGGCCGAGGAAAGATACGCAGTATTTT
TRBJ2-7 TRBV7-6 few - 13 CASSPTGSYEQYF TGTGCCAGCAGCCCAACCGGCTCCTACGAGCAGTACTTC
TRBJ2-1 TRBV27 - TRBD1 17 CASSLQGTDVLYNEQFF TGTGCCAGCAGTTTACAAGGGACAGATGTTCTCTACAATGAGCAGTTCTTC
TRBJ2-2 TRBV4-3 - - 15 CASSQEGVGHGELFF TGCGCCAGCAGCCAAGAAGGGGTAGGGCATGGGGAGCTGTTTTTT
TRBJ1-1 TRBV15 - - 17 CATSSSRVELGLTEAFF TGTGCCACCAGCTCTAGTAGGGTTGAATTGGGACTCACTGAAGCTTTCTTT
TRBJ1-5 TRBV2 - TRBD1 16 CASSQGGGQRLQPQHF TGTGCCAGCAGTCAAGGTGGGGGACAGAGACTTCAGCCCCAGCATTTT
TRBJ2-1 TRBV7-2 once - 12 CASSSIGDEQFF TGTGCCAGCAGTTCTATAGGGGATGAGCAGTTCTTC
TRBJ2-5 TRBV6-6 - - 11 CASSESETQYF TGTGCCAGCAGTGAGTCGGAGACCCAGTACTTC
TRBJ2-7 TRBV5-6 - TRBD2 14 CASSSALAGYEQYF TGTGCCAGCAGCTCGGCACTAGCGGGCTACGAGCAGTACTTC
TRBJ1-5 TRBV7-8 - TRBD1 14 CASSLDRADQPQHF TGTGCCAGCAGCCTAGACAGGGCTGATCAGCCCCAGCATTTT
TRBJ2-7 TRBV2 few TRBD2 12 CAIAGGSYEQYF TGTGCCATAGCGGGAGGATCTTACGAGCAGTACTTC
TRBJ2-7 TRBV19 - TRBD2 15 CASSIVSGTIGEQYF TGTGCCAGTAGTATCGTGTCCGGGACTATTGGTGAGCAGTACTTC
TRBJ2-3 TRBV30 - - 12 CAWSPGVDTQYF TGTGCCTGGAGCCCTGGGGTAGATACGCAGTATTTT
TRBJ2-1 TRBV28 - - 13 CASSAVRYNEQFF TGTGCCAGCAGTGCGGTCAGGTACAATGAGCAGTTCTTC
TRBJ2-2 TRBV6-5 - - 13 CASSYYPTGELFF TGTGCCAGCAGTTATTATCCCACCGGGGAGCTGTTTTTT
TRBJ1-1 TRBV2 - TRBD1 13 CASRDRVETEAFF TGTGCCTCCCGGGACAGGGTAGAAACTGAAGCTTTCTTT
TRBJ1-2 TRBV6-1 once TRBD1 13 CATDQGAFYGYTF TGTGCGACAGACCAGGGGGCATTTTATGGCTACACCTTC
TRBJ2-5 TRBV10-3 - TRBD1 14 CAIRPGTGTETQYF TGTGCCATCCGTCCCGGGACAGGGACGGAGACCCAGTACTTC
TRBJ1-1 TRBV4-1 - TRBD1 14 CASNRGLEGTEAFF TGCGCCAGCAACAGGGGGCTGGAGGGCACTGAAGCTTTCTTT
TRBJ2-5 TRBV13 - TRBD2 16 CASSLERDSKGETQYF TGTGCCAGCAGCCTCGAGCGGGATTCCAAAGGGGAGACCCAGTACTTC
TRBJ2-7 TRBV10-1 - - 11 CASSNSYEQYF TGCGCCAGCTCCAACTCCTACGAGCAGTACTTC
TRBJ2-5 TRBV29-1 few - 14 CSVEPDTRVETQYF TGCAGCGTTGAACCGGACACGCGGGTGGAGACCCAGTACTTC
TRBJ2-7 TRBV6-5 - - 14 CASSYGDSTYEQYF TGTGCCAGCAGTTACGGGGACTCCACCTACGAGCAGTACTTC
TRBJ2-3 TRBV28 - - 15 CASRGGGTSTDTQYF TGTGCCAGCAGGGGGGGCGGAACCAGCACAGATACGCAGTATTTT
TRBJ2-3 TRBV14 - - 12 CASSSGGNTQYF TGTGCCAGCAGCTCAGGGGGGAATACGCAGTATTTT
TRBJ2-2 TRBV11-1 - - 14 CASSPTRGTGELFF TGTGCCAGCAGCCCGACTAGGGGCACCGGGGAGCTGTTTTTT
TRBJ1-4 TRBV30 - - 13 CAWSRPLGEKLFF TGTGCCTGGAGTAGGCCCCTGGGGGAAAAACTGTTTTTT
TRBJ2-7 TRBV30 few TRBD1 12 CAQDRGQNEQYF TGTGCCCAGGACAGGGGGCAAAACGAGCAGTACTTC
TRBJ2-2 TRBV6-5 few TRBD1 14 CASRLGQGTGELFF TGTGCCAGCAGACTAGGACAGGGCACCGGGGAGCTGTTTTTT
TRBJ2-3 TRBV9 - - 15 CASSGLGRGPDTQYF TGTGCCAGCAGCGGACTCGGGAGAGGGCCAGATACGCAGTATTTT
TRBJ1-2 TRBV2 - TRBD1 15 CASSPDRGYNYGYTF TGTGCCAGCAGTCCGGACAGGGGCTATAACTATGGCTACACCTTC
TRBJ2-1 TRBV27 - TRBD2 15 CASSPSGGIYNEQFF TGTGCCAGCAGCCCGAGCGGGGGGATTTACAATGAGCAGTTCTTC
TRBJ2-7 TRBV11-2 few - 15 CASRSASGTSYEQYF TGTGCCAGCAGGTCCGCTTCCGGGACGTCCTACGAGCAGTACTTC
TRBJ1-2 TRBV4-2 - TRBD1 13 CASSQGTGEGYTF TGTGCCAGCAGCCAAGGGACAGGGGAGGGCTACACCTTC